This TCR beta chain originates from a study of T cells expressing NK-cell markers. The CDR3 length is 15 residues. Germline assignment: CDR1 ENHRY and CDR2 SYGVKD. TCRdb derives one entry per CDR3 protein from the 5' RACE reads, leaving out DNA. The table lists about 380,000 distinct CDR3 sequences. The specimen was blood T cells: a sorted CD56 or NKG2C T cell subset, CD4+ or CD8+ T cells, or bulk PBMC T cells (not recorded which). This chain uses TRBV10-3 with TRBJ2-5; with no DNA, the TCRdb D assignment of TRBD1 cannot be verified. This TCR came from a man aged 18 to 70 in good health. The CDR3 spells CATKPGTGREETQYF.